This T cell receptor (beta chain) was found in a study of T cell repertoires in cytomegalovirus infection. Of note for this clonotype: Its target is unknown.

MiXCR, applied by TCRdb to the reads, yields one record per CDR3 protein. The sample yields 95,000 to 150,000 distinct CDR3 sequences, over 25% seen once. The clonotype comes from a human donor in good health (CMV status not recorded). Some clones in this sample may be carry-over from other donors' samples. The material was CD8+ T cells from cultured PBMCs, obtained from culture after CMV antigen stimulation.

CDR3 nucleotides: TGCGCCAGCAGCCAAGGCCAGGATAGCAATCAGCCCCAGCATTTT. Amino acids: CASSQGQDSNQPQHF. This rearrangement joins TRBV4-1 to TRBJ1-5; D is ambiguous. CDR1 is MGHRA and CDR2 is YSYEKL in the germline V gene. The CDR3 is made up of 15 amino acids. V lost 1 base to trimming and J lost 0 bases, with 7 bases between them.